The present T cell receptor beta chain was sequenced within a study of vaccination effects on CD4 cells after COVID-19. Study summary: Everyone in the study got two shots of either the BNT162b2 or mRNA-1273 vaccine.

On this clone itself: Its antigen is as yet unknown.

Sequenced by immunoSEQ multiplex PCR; TCRdb stores in-frame clones only, minus some. The sample contains some 25,000 clones, 71% of which appear only once. The V segment lost 3 bases and the J segment 5 bases; nucleotides outside the gene matches: 11. Germline V CDR1 and CDR2: MNHEY, SVGAGI. The CDR3 length is 16 residues. ViraFEST expansion of antigen-specific CD4+ T cells with viral peptide pools preceded sequencing. Researchers isolated CD4+ T cells once about eleven days of culture had elapsed. Recipients of the vaccine had no prior SARS-CoV-2 infection and negative nucleocapsid antibodies. It was with 10 IU/ml IL-2 and around 9.9 ug/ml peptides that 1.5 million to 2 million PBMC per well were cultured.

Sequencing used CD4+ T cells from PBMCs cultured with HCoV-OC43 spike peptides, obtained before COVID-19 vaccination. Subset: HCoV-OC43 spike overlapping peptide pool stimulation. This clonotype originated in a human donor who received a COVID-19 vaccine. The rearrangement links TRBV6-5 to TRBJ2-7, with 9 bases that match TRBD2. Written as DNA, the CDR3 is TGTGCCAGCAGTTATAGTCGGCGGGGGGGCCTGAACGAGCAGTACTTC. This sequence encodes CASSYSRRGGLNEQYF.